This entry lists 6 T cell receptor beta chains sequenced from one sample in a study of cytomegalovirus exposure and HLA in healthy donors. The PCR had 60 Vbeta and 13 Jbeta primers. Using immunoSEQ multiplex PCR, the repertoire was profiled, and TCRdb retains in-frame clones only, with some absent. Its clone listing holds 150,000 to 200,000 clones. The sample taken for sequencing was PBMCs. The receptors were sampled from a man aged 25 to 40 in good health and CMV-seronegative.

The V gene is TRBV30, the J gene TRBJ1-2; D is unclear. Trimming pared 3 bases from V and 8 bases from J, leaving 10 bases between. CDR3 length: 11 amino acids. CDR1 GTSNPN and CDR2 SVGIG come from the germline V gene (reference sequence). The CDR3 region is CAWSPAGGYTF. CDR3 in DNA: TGTGCCTGGAGCCCGGCAGGAGGCTACACCTTC.

The chain couples TRBV5-6 to TRBJ1-4, with TRBD1 matching 7 bases. The CDR3 runs to 14 residues. Germline assignment: CDR1 SGHDT and CDR2 YYEEEE. J gave up 7 bases and V 0 bases, and 3 bases lay outside the gene matches. The CDR3 sequence is CASSLGQGSEKLFF. The CDR3 DNA sequence: TGTGCCAGCAGCTTGGGACAGGGCTCTGAAAAACTGTTTTTT.

The genes are TRBV2 and TRBJ2-7; 7 nucleotides align to TRBD1. From germline, CDR1 is SNHLY and CDR2 FYNNEI. CDR3 size: 14 residues. J was trimmed by 5 bases and V by 7 bases; bases with no gene match: 11. The CDR3 sequence is CASNLQGSSNEQYF. In nucleotides, the CDR3 is TGTGCCAGCAACCTACAGGGGTCGAGTAACGAGCAGTACTTC.

This chain links TRBV27 with TRBJ1-5; no clear D. This CDR3 is 16 amino acids long. V lost 3 bases and J lost 2, with 14 bases in between. From germline, CDR1 is MNHEY and CDR2 SMNVEV (reference sequence). This CDR3 is CASSFRASVGNQPQHF. In nucleotides, the CDR3 is TGTGCCAGCAGTTTCCGAGCCTCGGTGGGCAATCAGCCCCAGCATTTT.

V usage is TRBV11-3 and J usage is TRBJ2-7, with 11 positions matching TRBD1. CDR1 is SGHNT and CDR2 is YENEEA in the germline V gene. The CDR3 has 15 amino acids. The J segment lost 1 base and the V segment lost 5 bases, leaving 4 bases of the junction unmatched. The CDR3 nucleotides are TGTGCCAGCAGCCTTGGACAGGGGGCTTCCTACGAGCAGTACTTC. Amino acids: CASSLGQGASYEQYF.

J is TRBJ1-1 and V is TRBV11-2, with D unclear. Germline V lookup: CDR1 SGHAT, CDR2 FQNNGV. Trimming took 3 bases from V and 2 from J, leaving 10 bases between them. The CDR3 covers 14 residues. The CDR3, as DNA: TGTGCCAGCAGCTTTACAGTTAAAAACACTGAAGCTTTCTTT. Its protein is CASSFTVKNTEAFF.